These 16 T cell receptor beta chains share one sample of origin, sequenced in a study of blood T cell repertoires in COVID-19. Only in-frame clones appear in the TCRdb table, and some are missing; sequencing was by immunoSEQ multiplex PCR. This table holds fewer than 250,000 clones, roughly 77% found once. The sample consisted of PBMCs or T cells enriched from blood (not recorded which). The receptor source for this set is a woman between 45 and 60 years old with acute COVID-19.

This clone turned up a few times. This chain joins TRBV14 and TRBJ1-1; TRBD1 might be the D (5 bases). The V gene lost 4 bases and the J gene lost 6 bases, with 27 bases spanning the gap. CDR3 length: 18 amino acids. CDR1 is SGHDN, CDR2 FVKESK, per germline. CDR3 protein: CASSPRSPGLALWAEAFF. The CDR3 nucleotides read TGTGCCAGCAGCCCACGATCCCCAGGGTTGGCTTTATGGGCTGAAGCTTTCTTT. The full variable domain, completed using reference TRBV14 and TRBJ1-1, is EAGVTQFPSHSVIEKGQTVTLRCDPISGHDNLYWYRRVMGKEIKFLLHFVKESKQDESGMPNNRFLAERTGGTYSTLKVQPAELEDSGVYFCASSPRSPGLALWAEAFFGQGTRLTVV.

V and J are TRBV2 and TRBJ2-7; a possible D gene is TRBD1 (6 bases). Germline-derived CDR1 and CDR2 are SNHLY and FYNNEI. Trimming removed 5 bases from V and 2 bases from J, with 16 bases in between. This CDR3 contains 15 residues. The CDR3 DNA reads TGTGCCAGCAGTTCCAGGGGCGGGTTAACCTACGAGCAGTACGTC. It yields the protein CASSSRGGLTYEQYV.

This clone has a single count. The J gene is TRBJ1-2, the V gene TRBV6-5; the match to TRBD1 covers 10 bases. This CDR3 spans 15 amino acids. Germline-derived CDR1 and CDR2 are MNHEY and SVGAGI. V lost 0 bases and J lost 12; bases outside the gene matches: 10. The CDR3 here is CASSYSFRDRGVHTF. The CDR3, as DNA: TGTGCCAGCAGTTACTCGTTCAGGGACAGGGGTGTCCACACCTTC.

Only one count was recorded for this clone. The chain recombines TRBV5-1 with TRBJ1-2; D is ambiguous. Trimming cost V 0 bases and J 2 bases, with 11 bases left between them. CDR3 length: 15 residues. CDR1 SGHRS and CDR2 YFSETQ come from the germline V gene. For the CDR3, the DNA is TGCGCCAGCAGCTTGGCCCAGGATAGGAACTATGGCTACACCTTC. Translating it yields CASSLAQDRNYGYTF.

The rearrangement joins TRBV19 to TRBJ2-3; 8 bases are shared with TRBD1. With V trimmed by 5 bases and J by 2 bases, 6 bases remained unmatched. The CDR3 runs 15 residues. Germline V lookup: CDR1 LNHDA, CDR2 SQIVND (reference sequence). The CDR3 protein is CASSVGQGYTDTQYF. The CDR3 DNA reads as TGTGCCAGTAGTGTAGGACAGGGCTACACAGATACGCAGTATTTT.

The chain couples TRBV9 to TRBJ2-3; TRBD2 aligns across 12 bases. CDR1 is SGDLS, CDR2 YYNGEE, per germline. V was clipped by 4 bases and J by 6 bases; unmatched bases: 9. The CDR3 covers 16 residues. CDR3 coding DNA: TGTGCCAGCAGCCCACGACTAGCGGGGGCCAGGGATACGCAGTATTTT. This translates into CASSPRLAGARDTQYF.

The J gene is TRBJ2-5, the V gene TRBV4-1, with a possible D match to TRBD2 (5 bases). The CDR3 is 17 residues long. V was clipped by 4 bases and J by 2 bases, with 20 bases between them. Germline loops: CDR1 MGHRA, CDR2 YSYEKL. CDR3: CASSRAPARTSQETQYF. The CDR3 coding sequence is TGCGCCAGCAGCCGGGCGCCGGCCAGGACTTCTCAAGAGACCCAGTACTTC.

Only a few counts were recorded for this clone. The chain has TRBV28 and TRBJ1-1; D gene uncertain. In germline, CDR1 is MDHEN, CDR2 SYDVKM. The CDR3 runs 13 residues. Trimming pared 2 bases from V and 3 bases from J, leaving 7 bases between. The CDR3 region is CASSLESDTEAFF. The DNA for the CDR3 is TGTGCCAGCAGTTTAGAGTCGGACACTGAAGCTTTCTTT.

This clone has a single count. The CDR3 is CASRQGHSNQPQHF. The CDR3 region has the DNA TGTGCCAGCAGGCAGGGACATAGCAATCAGCCCCAGCATTTT. The V gene is TRBV28, the J gene TRBJ1-5; possible D gene TRBD1, 6 bases. The V end lost 6 bases, the J end lost 0 bases, and 9 bases lay between the germline ends. Germline CDR1 is MDHEN and CDR2 is SYDVKM. The CDR3 contains 14 residues.

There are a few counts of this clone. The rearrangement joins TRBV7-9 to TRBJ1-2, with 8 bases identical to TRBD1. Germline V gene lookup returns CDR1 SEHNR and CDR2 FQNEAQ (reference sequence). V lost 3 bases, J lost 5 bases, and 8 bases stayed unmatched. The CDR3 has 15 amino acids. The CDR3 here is CASSLSAGTGYGYTF. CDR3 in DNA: TGTGCCAGCAGCTTGTCCGCCGGGACAGGATATGGCTACACCTTC.

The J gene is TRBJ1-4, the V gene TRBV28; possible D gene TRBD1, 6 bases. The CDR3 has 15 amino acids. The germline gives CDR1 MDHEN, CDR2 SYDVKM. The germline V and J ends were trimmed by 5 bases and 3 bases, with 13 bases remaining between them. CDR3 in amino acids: CASSPGGGANEKLFF. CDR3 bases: TGTGCCAGCAGTCCCGGAGGGGGGGCTAATGAAAAACTGTTTTTT.

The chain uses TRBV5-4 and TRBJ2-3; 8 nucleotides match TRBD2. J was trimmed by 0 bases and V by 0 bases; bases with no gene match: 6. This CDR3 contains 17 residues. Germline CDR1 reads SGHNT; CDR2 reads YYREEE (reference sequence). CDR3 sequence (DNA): TGTGCCAGCAGCTTGGGCGGGGGGTCCCCTAGCACAGATACGCAGTATTTT. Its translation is CASSLGGGSPSTDTQYF.

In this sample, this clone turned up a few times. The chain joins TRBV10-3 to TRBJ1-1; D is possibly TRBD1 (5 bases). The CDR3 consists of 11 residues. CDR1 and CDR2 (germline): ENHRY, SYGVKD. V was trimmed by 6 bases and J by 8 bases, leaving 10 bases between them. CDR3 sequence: CAIRGNREAFF. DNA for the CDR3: TGTGCCATCAGGGGGAACAGGGAAGCTTTCTTT.

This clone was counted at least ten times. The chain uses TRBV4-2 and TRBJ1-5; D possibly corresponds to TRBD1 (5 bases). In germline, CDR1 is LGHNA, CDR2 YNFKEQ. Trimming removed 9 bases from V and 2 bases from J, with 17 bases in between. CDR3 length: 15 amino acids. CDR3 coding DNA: TGTGCCAGTGCCCCGACAGCTGGGGGCAATCAGCCCCAGCATTTT. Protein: CASAPTAGGNQPQHF.

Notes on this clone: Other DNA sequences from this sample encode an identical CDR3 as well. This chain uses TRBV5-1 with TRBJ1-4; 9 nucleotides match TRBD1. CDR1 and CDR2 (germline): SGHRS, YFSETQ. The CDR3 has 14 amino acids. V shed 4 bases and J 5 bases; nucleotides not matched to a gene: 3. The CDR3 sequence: CASSPGQGNEKLFF. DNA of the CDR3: TGCGCCAGCAGCCCCGGACAGGGGAATGAAAAACTGTTTTTT. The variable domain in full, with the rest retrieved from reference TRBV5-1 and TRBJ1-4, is KAGVTQTPRYLIKTRGQQVTLSCSPISGHRSVSWYQQTPGQGLQFLFEYFSETQRNKGNFPGRFSGRQFSNSRSEMNVSTLELGDSALYLCASSPGQGNEKLFFGSGTQLSVL.

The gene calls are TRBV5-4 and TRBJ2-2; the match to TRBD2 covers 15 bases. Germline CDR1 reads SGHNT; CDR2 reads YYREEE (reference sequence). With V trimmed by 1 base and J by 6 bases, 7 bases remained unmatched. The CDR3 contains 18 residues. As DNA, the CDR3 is TGTGCCAGCAGCTTGCAAGGACTAGCGGGGGGGCGACCCGGGGAGCTGTTTTTT. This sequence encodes CASSLQGLAGGRPGELFF.